This T cell receptor beta chain was profiled in a study of identical twins. On this clonotype itself: Its antigen is not known.

A universal primer site was created by template switching, with the cDNA bearing unique molecular identifiers. TCRdb fed the 5' RACE reads into MiXCR, producing one record per CDR3 protein. The sample comprises some 660,000 distinct CDR3 sequences, 8.6% of which are singletons, and roughly 0.97% rests with the top ten. There are 13 residues in the CDR3. V lost 8 bases, J lost 6 bases, and 11 bases stayed unmatched. Per germline, CDR1 SQVTM and CDR2 ANQGSEA. Whole-study findings and limits: Among out-of-frame alpha sequences shared by twins, low generation probability occurred in excess. Fewer insertions marked abundant cord blood beta clonotypes; young adult naive trended weakly, memory not at all.

These data were likewise used in another study, on yellow fever vaccine responses in identical twins. That source adds: Twins reportedly showed a vaccine T cell response that seemed partly convergent and partly personalized.

Material for sequencing was PBMCs. The chain couples TRBV29-1 to TRBJ2-3; 7 bases match TRBD1. The TCR sequence derives from a woman in her late teens or twenties in good health. CDR3 loop: CSIRQGPGDTQYF. CDR3 sequence (DNA): TGCAGCATAAGACAGGGCCCGGGCGATACGCAGTATTTT.